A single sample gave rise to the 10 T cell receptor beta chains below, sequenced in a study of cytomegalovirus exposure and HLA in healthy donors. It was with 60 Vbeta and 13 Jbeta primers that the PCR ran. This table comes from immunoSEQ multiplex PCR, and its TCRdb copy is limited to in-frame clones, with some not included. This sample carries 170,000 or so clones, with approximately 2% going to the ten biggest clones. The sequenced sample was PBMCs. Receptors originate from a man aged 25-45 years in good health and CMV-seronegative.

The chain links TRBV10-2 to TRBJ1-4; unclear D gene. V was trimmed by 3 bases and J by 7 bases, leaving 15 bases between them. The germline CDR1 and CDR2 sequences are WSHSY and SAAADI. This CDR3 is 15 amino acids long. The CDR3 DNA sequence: TGCGCCAGCAGTGATTTCAGGAGGCGGGGTGAAAAACTGTTTTTT. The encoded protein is CASSDFRRRGEKLFF.

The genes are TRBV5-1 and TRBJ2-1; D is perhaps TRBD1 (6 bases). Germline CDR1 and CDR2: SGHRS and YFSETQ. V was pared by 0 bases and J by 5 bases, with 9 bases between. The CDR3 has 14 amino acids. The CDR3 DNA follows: TGCGCCAGCAGCTTGGGGGACACTCACAATGAGCAGTTCTTC. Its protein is CASSLGDTHNEQFF. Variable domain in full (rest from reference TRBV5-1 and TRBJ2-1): KAGVTQTPRYLIKTRGQQVTLSCSPISGHRSVSWYQQTPGQGLQFLFEYFSETQRNKGNFPGRFSGRQFSNSRSEMNVSTLELGDSALYLCASSLGDTHNEQFFGPGTRLTVL.

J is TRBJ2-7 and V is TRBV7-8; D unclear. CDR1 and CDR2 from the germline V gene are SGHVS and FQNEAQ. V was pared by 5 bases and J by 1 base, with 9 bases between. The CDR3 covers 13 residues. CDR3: CASSRGTSYEQYF. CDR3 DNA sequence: TGTGCCAGCAGCCGAGGAACTTCCTACGAGCAGTACTTC.

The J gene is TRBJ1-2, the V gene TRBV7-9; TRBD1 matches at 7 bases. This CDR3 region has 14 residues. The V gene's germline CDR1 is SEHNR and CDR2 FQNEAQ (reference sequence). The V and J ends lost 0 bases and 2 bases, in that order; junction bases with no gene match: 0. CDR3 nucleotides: TGTGCCAGCAGCTTAGCAGGGGGCAACTATGGCTACACCTTC. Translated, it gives CASSLAGGNYGYTF.

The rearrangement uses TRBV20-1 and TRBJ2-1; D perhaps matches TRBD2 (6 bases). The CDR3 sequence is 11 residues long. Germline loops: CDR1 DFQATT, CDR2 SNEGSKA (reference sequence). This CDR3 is CGGLSYNEQFF. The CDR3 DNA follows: TGCGGGGGACTTTCCTACAATGAGCAGTTCTTC.

This CDR3 is CASSWMASGTGELFF. The CDR3 DNA is TGTGCCAGCAGCTGGATGGCTAGCGGGACCGGGGAGCTGTTTTTT. The chain uses TRBV25-1 and TRBJ2-2; 8 bases align to TRBD2. V was clipped by 6 bases and J by 5 bases; unmatched bases: 8. The CDR3 is 15 amino acids. In germline, CDR1 is MGHDK, CDR2 SYGVNS. Complete variable domain (other parts from reference TRBV25-1 and TRBJ2-2): EADIYQTPRYLVIGTGKKITLECSQTMGHDKMYWYQQDPGMELHLIHYSYGVNSTEKGDLSSESTVSRIRTEHFPLTLESARPSHTSQYLCASSWMASGTGELFFGEGSRLTVL.

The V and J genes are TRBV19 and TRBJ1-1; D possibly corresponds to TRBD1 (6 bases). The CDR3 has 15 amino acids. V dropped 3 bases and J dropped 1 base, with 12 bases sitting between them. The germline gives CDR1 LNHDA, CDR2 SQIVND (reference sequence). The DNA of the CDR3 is TGTGCCAGTAGTATTTGGGTCAGGGGGAACACTGAAGCTTTCTTT. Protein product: CASSIWVRGNTEAFF.

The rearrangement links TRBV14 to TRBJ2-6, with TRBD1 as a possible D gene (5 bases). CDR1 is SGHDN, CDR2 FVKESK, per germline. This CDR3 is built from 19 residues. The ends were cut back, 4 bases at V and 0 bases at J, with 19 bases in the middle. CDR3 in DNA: TGTGCCAGCAGCCCCTTTCGAGACAGCCCCATCTCTGGGGCCAACGTCCTGACTTTC. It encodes CASSPFRDSPISGANVLTF. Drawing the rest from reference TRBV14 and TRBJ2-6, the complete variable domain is EAGVTQFPSHSVIEKGQTVTLRCDPISGHDNLYWYRRVMGKEIKFLLHFVKESKQDESGMPNNRFLAERTGGTYSTLKVQPAELEDSGVYFCASSPFRDSPISGANVLTFGAGSRLTVL.

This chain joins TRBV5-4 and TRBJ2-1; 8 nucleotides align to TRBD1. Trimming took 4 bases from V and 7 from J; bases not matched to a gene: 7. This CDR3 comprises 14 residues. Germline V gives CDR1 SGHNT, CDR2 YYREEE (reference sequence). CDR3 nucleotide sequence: TGTGCCAGCAGCCAACAGGGGGGATTAAATGAGCAGTTCTTC. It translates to CASSQQGGLNEQFF.

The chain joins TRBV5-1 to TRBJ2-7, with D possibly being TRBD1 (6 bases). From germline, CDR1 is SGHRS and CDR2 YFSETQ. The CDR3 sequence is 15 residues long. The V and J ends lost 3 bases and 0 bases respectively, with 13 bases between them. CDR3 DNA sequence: TGCGCCAGCAGCTCATTACAGGGTATCTCCTACGAGCAGTACTTC. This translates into CASSSLQGISYEQYF.